This TCR beta chain was obtained from a study of metastatic and nonmetastatic thyroid tumors. Study-wide context: Malignant thyroid and benign thyroid patients provided blood and tumor or nodule tissue whose repertoires were compared.

Prior to thyroid surgery, none of the patients had received any treatment. Through MiXCR, TCRdb re-clonotyped the PCR reads. The sample shows 3,000 to 4,500 clones, roughly a third of them seen only once. The sample comprised adjacent normal tissue. The TCR sequence derives from a female donor with papillary thyroid cancer or a benign thyroid nodule (not recorded which). Some clones in this sample may be carry-over from other donors' samples.

The CDR3 region is CASSLEAAFNSPLHF. The CDR3 DNA reads as TGTGCCAGCAGTTTAGAGGCAGCTTTTAATTCACCCCTCCACTTT. The chain combines TRBV27 with TRBJ1-6, with D unclear. Germline V gives CDR1 MNHEY, CDR2 SMNVEV (reference sequence). The length of the CDR3 is 15 residues. Trimming cost V 2 bases and J 6 bases, with 11 bases left between them.